Each of the 3 T cell receptor beta chains below was sequenced from the same sample in a study of T-cell memory formation after mild COVID-19. TCRdb re-analysed the 5' RACE reads in MiXCR, keeping a single row per CDR3 protein. The table has about 350,000 distinct CDR3 sequences, roughly 15% seen once. Sequenced: PBMCs or a T cell subset sorted from them (not recorded which). Source of these receptors: a young man who had mild COVID-19 (a few samples of this study predate the infection). Cell type and time point are not known.

This clonotype turned up a few times. This rearrangement joins TRBV18 to TRBJ1-1; D not resolved. The germline V gene has CDR1 KGHSH and CDR2 LQKENI. Trimming took 4 bases from V and 1 from J, leaving 13 bases between them. The CDR3 runs 15 residues. In DNA, the CDR3 is TGTGCCAGCTCACAAAGTGGAAGGCAGAACACTGAAGCTTTCTTT. Translation gives CASSQSGRQNTEAFF.

This clonotype was seen only a few times. The chain is built from TRBV2 and TRBJ1-5, with no clear D. CDR3 length equals 14 residues. With 5 bases removed from V and 5 bases from J, the gap between germline ends came to 13 bases. The V gene's germline CDR1 is SNHLY and CDR2 FYNNEI. Here the CDR3 reads CASSYGRIHQPQHF. CDR3 sequence (DNA): TGTGCCAGCAGTTACGGACGAATTCATCAGCCCCAGCATTTT.

This clonotype has just a few counts. The chain uses TRBV24-1 and TRBJ2-1; D ambiguous. Germline V CDR1 and CDR2: KGHDR, SFDVKD. The CDR3 is 13 amino acids. The germline V and J ends were trimmed by 2 bases and 6 bases, with 7 bases remaining between them. The CDR3 sequence: CATSDSAPNEQFF. Here the CDR3 DNA reads TGTGCCACCAGTGATTCAGCGCCCAATGAGCAGTTCTTC.